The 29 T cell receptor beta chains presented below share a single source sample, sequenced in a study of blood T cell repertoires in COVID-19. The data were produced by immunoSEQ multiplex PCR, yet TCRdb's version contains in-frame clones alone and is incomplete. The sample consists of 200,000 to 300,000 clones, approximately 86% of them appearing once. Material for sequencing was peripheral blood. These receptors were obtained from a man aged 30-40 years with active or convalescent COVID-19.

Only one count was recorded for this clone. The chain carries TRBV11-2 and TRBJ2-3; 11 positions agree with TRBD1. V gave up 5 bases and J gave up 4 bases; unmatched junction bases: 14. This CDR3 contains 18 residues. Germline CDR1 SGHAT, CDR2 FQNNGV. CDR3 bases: TGTGCCAGCAGCAGAGACCCGGGACAGGGGGGGCCCCCAGATACGCAGTATTTT. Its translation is CASSRDPGQGGPPDTQYF.

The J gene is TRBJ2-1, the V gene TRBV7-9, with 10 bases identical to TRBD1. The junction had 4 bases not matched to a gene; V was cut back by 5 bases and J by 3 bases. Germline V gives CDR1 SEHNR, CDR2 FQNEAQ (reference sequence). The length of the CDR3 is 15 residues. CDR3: CASSQGQGVYNEQFF. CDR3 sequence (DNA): TGTGCCAGCAGCCAAGGACAGGGGGTCTACAATGAGCAGTTCTTC.

This CDR3 is CASSLVVVRGTGNTIYF. The CDR3 DNA reads TGTGCCAGCAGCTTAGTCGTAGTCAGGGGTACTGGAAACACCATATATTTT. This rearrangement joins TRBV7-2 to TRBJ1-3; perhaps TRBD1 as D (6 bases). The CDR3 length is 17 residues. V gave up 1 base and J gave up 2 bases, with 15 bases separating them. Germline V CDR1 and CDR2: SGHTA, FQGNSA.

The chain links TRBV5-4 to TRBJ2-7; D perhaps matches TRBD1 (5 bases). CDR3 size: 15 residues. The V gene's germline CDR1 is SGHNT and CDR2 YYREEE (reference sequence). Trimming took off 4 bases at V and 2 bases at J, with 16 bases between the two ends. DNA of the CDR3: TGTGCCAGCAGCCCGTCAGTAGGGGAAGCCTACGAGCAGTACTTC. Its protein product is CASSPSVGEAYEQYF.

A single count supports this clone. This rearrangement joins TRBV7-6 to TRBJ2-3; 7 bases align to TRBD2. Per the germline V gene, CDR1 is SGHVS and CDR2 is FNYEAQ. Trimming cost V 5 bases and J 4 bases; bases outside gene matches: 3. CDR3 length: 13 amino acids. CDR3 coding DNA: TGTGCCAGCAGCCGGGACTACTCAGATACGCAGTATTTT. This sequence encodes CASSRDYSDTQYF.

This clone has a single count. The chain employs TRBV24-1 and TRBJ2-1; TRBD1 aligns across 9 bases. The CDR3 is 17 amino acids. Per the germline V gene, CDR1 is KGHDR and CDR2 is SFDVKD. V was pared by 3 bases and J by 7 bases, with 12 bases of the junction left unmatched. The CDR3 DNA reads TGTGCCACCAGTGATCTAACAGGGGGCGAGAGTTGGAATGAGCAGTTCTTC. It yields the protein CATSDLTGGESWNEQFF.

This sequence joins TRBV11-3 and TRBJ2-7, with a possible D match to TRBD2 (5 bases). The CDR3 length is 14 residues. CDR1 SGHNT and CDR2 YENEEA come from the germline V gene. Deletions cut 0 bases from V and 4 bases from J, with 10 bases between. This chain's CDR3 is CASSLDPSFYEQYF. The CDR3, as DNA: TGTGCCAGCAGCTTAGATCCTAGCTTTTACGAGCAGTACTTC.

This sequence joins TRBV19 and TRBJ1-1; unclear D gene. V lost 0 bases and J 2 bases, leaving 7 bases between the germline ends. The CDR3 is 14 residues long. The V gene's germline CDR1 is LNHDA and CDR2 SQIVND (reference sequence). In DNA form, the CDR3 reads TGTGCCAGTAGTATAGATCCGTTTAACACTGAAGCTTTCTTT. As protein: CASSIDPFNTEAFF. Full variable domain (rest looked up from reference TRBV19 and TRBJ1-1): DGGITQSPKYLFRKEGQNVTLSCEQNLNHDAMYWYRQDPGQGLRLIYYSQIVNDFQKGDIAEGYSVSREKKESFPLTVTSAQKNPTAFYLCASSIDPFNTEAFFGQGTRLTVV.

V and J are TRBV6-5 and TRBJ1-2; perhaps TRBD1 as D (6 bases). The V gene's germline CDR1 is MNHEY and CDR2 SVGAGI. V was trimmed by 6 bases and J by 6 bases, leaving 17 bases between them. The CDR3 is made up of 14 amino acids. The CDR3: CASRGSTGRNGYTF. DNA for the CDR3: TGTGCCAGCAGAGGATCGACAGGAAGAAATGGCTACACCTTC.

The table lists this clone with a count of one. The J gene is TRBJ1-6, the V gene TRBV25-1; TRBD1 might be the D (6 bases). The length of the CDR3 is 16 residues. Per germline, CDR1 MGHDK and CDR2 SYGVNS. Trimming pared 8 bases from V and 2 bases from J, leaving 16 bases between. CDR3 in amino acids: CASRDTGGPYNSPLHF. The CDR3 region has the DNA TGTGCCAGCCGGGACACGGGGGGCCCCTATAATTCACCCCTCCACTTT.

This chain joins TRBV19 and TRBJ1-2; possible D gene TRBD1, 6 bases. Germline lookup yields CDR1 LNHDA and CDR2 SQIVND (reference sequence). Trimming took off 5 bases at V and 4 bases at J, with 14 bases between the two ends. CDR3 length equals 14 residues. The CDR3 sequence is CASSFGGPCYGYTF. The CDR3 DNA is TGTGCCAGTAGTTTCGGGGGGCCCTGCTATGGCTACACCTTC. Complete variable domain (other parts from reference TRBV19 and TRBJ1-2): DGGITQSPKYLFRKEGQNVTLSCEQNLNHDAMYWYRQDPGQGLRLIYYSQIVNDFQKGDIAEGYSVSREKKESFPLTVTSAQKNPTAFYLCASSFGGPCYGYTFGSGTRLTVV.

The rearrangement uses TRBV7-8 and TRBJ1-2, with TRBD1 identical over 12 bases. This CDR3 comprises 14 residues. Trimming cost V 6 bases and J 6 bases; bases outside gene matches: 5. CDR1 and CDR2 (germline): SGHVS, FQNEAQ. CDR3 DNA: TGTGCCAGCAGGGGACAGGGGGCGGGCAATGGCTACACCTTC. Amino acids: CASRGQGAGNGYTF.

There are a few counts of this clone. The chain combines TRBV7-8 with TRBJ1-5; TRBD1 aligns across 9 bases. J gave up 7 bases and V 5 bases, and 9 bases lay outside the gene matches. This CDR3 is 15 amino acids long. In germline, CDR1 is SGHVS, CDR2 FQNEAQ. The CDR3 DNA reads TGTGCCAGCAGCCCAGGGACAGGGTTCGGGCAGCCCCAGCATTTT. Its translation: CASSPGTGFGQPQHF.

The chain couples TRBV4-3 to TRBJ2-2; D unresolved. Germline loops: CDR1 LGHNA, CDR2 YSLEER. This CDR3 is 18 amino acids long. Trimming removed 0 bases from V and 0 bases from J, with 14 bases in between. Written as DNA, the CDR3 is TGCGCCAGCAGCCAAGACTTTTTTTTGGTAGCGAACACCGGGGAGCTGTTTTTT. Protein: CASSQDFFLVANTGELFF.

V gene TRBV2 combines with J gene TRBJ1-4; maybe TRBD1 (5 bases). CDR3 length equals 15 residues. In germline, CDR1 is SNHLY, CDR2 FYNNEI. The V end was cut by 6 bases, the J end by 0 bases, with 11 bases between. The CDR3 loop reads CASRAQVTTNEKLFF. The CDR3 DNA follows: TGTGCCAGCAGGGCACAGGTTACAACTAATGAAAAACTGTTTTTT.

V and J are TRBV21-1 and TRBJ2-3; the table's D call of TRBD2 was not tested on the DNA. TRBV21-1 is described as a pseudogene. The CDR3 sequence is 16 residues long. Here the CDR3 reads CASTLRGNTDTDTQYF. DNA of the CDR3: TGTGCCAGCACCCTAAGAGGCAACACGGACACAGATACGCAGTATTTT.

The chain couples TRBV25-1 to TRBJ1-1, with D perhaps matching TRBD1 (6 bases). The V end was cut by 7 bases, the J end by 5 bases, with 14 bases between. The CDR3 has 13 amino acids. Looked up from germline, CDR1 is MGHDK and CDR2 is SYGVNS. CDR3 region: CASKSTGWTEAFF. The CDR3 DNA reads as TGTGCCAGCAAATCGACAGGTTGGACTGAAGCTTTCTTT.

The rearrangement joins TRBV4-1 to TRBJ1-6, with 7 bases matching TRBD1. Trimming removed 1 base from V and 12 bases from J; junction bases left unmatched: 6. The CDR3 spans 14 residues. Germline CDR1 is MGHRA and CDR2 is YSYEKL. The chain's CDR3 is CASSQVTGLEPLHF. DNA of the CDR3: TGCGCCAGCAGCCAAGTGACAGGGTTGGAACCCCTCCACTTT.

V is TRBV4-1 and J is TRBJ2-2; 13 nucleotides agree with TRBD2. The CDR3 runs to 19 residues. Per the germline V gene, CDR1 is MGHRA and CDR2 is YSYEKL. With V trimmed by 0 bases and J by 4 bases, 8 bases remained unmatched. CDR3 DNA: TGCGCCAGCAGCCAAGAGGGAGTGGGACTAGCGGGACTCACCGGGGAGCTGTTTTTT. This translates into CASSQEGVGLAGLTGELFF.

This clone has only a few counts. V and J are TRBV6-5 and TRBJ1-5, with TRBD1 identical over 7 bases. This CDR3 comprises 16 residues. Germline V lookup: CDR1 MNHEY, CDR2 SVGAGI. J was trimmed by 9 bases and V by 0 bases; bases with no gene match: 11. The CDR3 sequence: CASSYSSQGGVVPQHF. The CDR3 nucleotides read TGTGCCAGCAGTTACTCCAGTCAGGGGGGCGTGGTGCCCCAGCATTTT.

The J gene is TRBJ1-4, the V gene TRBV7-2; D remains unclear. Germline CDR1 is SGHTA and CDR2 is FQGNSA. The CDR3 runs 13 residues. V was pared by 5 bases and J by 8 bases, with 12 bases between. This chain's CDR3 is CASSPSSGEKLFF. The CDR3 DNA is TGTGCCAGCAGCCCCAGCTCGGGGGAAAAACTGTTTTTT.

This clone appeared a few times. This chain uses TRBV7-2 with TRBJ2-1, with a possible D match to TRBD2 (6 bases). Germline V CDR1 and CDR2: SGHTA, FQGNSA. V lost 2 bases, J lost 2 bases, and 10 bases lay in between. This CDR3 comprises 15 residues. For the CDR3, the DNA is TGTGCCAGCAGCTTAACCCCGGGGGCCTACAATGAGCAGTTCTTC. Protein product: CASSLTPGAYNEQFF.

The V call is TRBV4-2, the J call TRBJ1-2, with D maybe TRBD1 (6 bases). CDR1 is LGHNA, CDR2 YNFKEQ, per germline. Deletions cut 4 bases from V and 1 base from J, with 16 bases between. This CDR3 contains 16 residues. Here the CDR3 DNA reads TGTGCCAGCAGCCTCGGACAGCGCTCCGATAACTATGGCTACACCTTC. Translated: CASSLGQRSDNYGYTF.

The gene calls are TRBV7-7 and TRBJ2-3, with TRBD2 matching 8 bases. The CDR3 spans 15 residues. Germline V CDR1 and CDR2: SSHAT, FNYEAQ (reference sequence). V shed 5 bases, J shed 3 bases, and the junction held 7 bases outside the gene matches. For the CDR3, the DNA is TGTGCCAGCAGCCGTAGCGGGGCCGGGACAGATACGCAGTATTTT. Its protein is CASSRSGAGTDTQYF. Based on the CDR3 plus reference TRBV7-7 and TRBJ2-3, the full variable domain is GAGVSQSPRYKVTKRGQDVTLRCDPISSHATLYWYQQALGQGPEFLTYFNYEAQPDKSGLPSDRFSAERPEGSISTLTIQRTEQRDSAMYRCASSRSGAGTDTQYFGPGTRLTVL.

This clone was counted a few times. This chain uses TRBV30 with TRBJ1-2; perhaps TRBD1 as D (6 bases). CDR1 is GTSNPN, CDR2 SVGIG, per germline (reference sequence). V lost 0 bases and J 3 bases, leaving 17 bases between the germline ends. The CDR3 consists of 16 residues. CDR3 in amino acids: CAWSVQSYRVYYGYTF. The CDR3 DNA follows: TGTGCCTGGAGTGTCCAATCCTACAGGGTATACTATGGCTACACCTTC.

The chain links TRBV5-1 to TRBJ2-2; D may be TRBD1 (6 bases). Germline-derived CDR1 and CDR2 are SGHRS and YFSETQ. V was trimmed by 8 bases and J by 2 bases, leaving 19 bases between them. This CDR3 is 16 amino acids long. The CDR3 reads CASKPLQDSNTGELFF. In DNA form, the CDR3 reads TGCGCCAGTAAACCACTCCAGGACAGCAACACCGGGGAGCTGTTTTTT.

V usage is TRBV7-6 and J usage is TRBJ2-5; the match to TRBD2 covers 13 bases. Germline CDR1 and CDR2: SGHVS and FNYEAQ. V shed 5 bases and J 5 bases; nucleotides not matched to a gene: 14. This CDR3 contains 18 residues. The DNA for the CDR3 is TGTGCCAGCAGCCCCAGGACTAGCGGGGGCCTCACGCTCGAGACCCAGTACTTC. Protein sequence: CASSPRTSGGLTLETQYF.

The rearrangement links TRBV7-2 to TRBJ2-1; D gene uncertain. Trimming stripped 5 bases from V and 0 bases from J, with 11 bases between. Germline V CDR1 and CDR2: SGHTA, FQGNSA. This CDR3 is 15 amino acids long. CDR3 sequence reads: CASSPQTGSYNEQFF. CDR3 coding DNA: TGTGCCAGCAGCCCTCAGACGGGCTCCTACAATGAGCAGTTCTTC.

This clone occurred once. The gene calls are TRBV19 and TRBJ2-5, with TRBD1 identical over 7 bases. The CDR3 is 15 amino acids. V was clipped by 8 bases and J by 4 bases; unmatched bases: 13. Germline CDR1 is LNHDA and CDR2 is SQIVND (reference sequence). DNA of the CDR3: TGTGCCAGTGGAACAGGGGAAATCGCGGGAGAGACCCAGTACTTC. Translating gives CASGTGEIAGETQYF.